This T cell receptor beta chain was recorded in a study of OX40 agonist ivuxolimab in advanced cancers. Regarding the study as a whole: The authors did not determine the antigen specificity of the expanded peripheral T cells.

As concerns this clone: What it recognizes is unknown.

Libraries were prepared by immunoSEQ multiplex PCR; TCRdb keeps only in-frame clonotypes and omits some of them. The data show roughly 68,000 clones, around 84% seen once. This CDR3 has 12 residues. The V gene's germline CDR1 is SEHNR and CDR2 FQNEAQ (reference sequence). With 1 base removed from V and 10 bases from J, the gap between germline ends came to 10 bases. On cycle 4 day 1 and cycle 7 day 1, as well as at baseline, blood was sampled. The rearrangement uses TRBV7-9 and TRBJ1-2, with a weak D call TRBD1 (5 bases). Sample: CD4+ or CD8+ T cells sorted from blood, taken in a trial of the OX40 agonist ivuxolimab. The sequence was obtained from an adult with an advanced solid tumor such as melanoma, head and neck, liver or kidney cancer. The CDR3 region is CASSLGRDFYTF. The CDR3 DNA reads TGTGCCAGCAGCTTAGGGCGGGACTTCTACACCTTC.